This T cell receptor beta chain appears in the sequencing data of a study of blood T cell repertoires in COVID-19. Study background: PBMCs, B-cell-depleted T cells, or T cells were the source of the cDNA or gDNA that made up the material.

The CDR3 contains 14 residues. Germline assignment: CDR1 SGHNT and CDR2 YYREEE (reference sequence). V lost 2 bases and J lost 5; bases outside the gene matches: 3. How the authors handled the data: Amplification of reference gene primers provided the estimated nucleated cell counts. Measured with immunoSEQ multiplex PCR; TCRdb has only the in-frame clones, and not every one. D and trimming were read from the DNA, whereas the V and J calls and clone size are those reported in that table. Of about 210,000 clones in the sample, 81% were seen once. Individuals aged about 18 to 89 years were recruited from approximately 22 US areas. Which cohort a participant joined came from the clinical history participants gave.

The gene calls are TRBV5-4 and TRBJ2-1, with 8 bases fitting TRBD2. This TCR was sampled from a woman aged 45-59 years with acute COVID-19. What was sequenced was PBMCs or T cells enriched from blood (not recorded which). The CDR3 DNA follows: TGTGCCAGCAGCTTACGGGAGGGAAACAATGAGCAGTTCTTC. This sequence encodes CASSLREGNNEQFF.